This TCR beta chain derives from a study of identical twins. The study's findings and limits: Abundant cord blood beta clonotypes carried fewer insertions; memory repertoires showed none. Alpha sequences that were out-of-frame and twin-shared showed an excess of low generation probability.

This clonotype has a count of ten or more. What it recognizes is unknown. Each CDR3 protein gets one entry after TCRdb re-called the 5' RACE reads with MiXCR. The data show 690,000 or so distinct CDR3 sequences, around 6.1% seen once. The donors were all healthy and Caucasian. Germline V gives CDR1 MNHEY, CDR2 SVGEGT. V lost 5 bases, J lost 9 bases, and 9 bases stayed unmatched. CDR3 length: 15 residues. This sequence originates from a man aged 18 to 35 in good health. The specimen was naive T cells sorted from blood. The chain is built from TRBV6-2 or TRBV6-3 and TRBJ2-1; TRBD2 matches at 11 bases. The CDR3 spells CASSTIAGGPPEQFF. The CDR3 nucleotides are TGTGCCAGCAGTACGATAGCGGGAGGGCCTCCTGAGCAGTTCTTC.